In this sample, the clone carrying this T cell receptor beta chain turned up a few times. Antigen specificity is unknown. The same CDR3 also results from other DNA sequences found in this sample. The study reverse transcribed the entire isolated RNA, so it sequenced expressed TCRB transcripts. Only in-frame clones appear in the TCRdb table, and some are missing; sequencing was by immunoSEQ multiplex PCR. The table includes a few hundred thousand clones, around an eighth detected once. CDR1 SQVTM and CDR2 ANQGSEA come from the germline V gene. Trimming removed 4 bases at V and 0 bases at J, with 9 bases between. The CDR3 totals 13 residues. The data belong to a study of beta chain features in type 1 diabetes. Findings of the study overall: In all four CD4+ subsets, TCRB CDR3 length was significantly, moderately reduced in type 1 diabetes. The study notes PCR might favor shorter templates equally in patients and controls.

This TCR came from a woman aged 18 to 35 with type 1 diabetes. The chain combines TRBV29-1 with TRBJ1-1; D is unresolved. Sequencing was done on a sample of naive CD4+ T cells from blood. The CDR3 nucleotides read TGCAGCGTTGTTGGCCGATTGAACACTGAAGCTTTCTTT. This translates into CSVVGRLNTEAFF.